One T cell receptor (beta chain) is described in this entry. Its antigen remains unknown. These data belong to a study of yellow fever vaccine responses in identical twins. Study outcomes and limitations: It has been reported that, in twins, the vaccine T cell response seemed partly convergent and partly personalized.

Trimming took off 5 bases at V and 5 bases at J, with 12 bases between the two ends. The length of the CDR3 is 14 residues. Germline lookup yields CDR1 MNHNS and CDR2 SASEGT. TCRdb reanalysed the RT-PCR reads using MiXCR and keeps one entry per CDR3 protein. The table includes 3,000 to 4,000 distinct CDR3 sequences, 85% detected once. The chain is built from TRBV6-1 and TRBJ2-2; no definite D call. The sequence derives from a young woman who received the yellow fever vaccine. Material: T cells from blood (PBMCs), unsorted or a sorted subset (not recorded which), obtained before or after yellow fever vaccination (not recorded which). The CDR3 sequence: CASSRVDTTGELFF. CDR3 nucleotide sequence: TGTGCCAGCAGTCGAGTAGACACAACCGGGGAGCTGTTTTTT.